These 18 T cell receptor beta chains originate from one sample sequenced in a study of blood T cell repertoires in COVID-19. The table came from immunoSEQ multiplex PCR; TCRdb's copy has only in-frame clones and leaves some out. The table includes under 75,000 clones, about 86% detected once. Sequencing was performed on peripheral blood. These receptor sequences come from a human donor in a cohort sampled during active COVID-19.

This clone was observed a single time. This chain connects TRBV25-1 to TRBJ1-2; a weak D match, TRBD1 (6 bases). This CDR3 comprises 17 residues. Germline V gene sequence: CDR1 MGHDK, CDR2 SYGVNS. V gave up 0 bases and J gave up 7 bases, with 21 bases separating them. For the CDR3, the DNA is TGTGCCAGCAGTGAATATCGGTCGTCATGGGGCAGGGGTGGCTACACCTTC. Protein sequence: CASSEYRSSWGRGGYTF.

This chain connects TRBV12-3 or TRBV12-4 to TRBJ2-1; D may be TRBD2 (6 bases). The CDR3 is 13 amino acids. V was shortened by 1 base and J by 10 bases, with 11 bases between the two germline ends. The CDR3, as DNA: TGTGCCAGCAGTTTAGGCCTAGCGAAGGAGCAGTTCTTC. As protein: CASSLGLAKEQFF.

V is TRBV2 and J is TRBJ1-6; 7 bases map to TRBD1. Germline-derived CDR1 and CDR2 are SNHLY and FYNNEI. J was trimmed by 9 bases and V by 3 bases; bases with no gene match: 17. This CDR3 is built from 18 residues. This CDR3 reads CASSDLLFNRGLGSPLHF. The CDR3 DNA reads as TGTGCCAGCAGTGACCTCCTATTTAACAGGGGTTTGGGTTCACCCCTCCACTTT.

The genes are TRBV2 and TRBJ2-1; D possibly corresponds to TRBD2 (6 bases). The CDR3 is 13 residues long. V lost 1 base, J lost 8 bases, and 9 bases lay in between. Germline CDR1 reads SNHLY; CDR2 reads FYNNEI. CDR3 DNA sequence: TGTGCCAGCAGTGAAGGGGGCGGGGATGAGCAGTTCTTC. This sequence encodes CASSEGGGDEQFF.

The CDR3 DNA is TGTGCCAGCAGACACCAAAGGGGGGGGTCCGGAAACACCATATATTTT. This gives the protein CASRHQRGGSGNTIYF. The chain is built from TRBV21-1 and TRBJ1-3. TRBV21-1 is a documented pseudogene. CDR3 length equals 16 residues.

This clone was observed a single time. The chain is built from TRBV24-1 and TRBJ2-5, with 9 bases identical to TRBD1. The ends lost 3 bases at V and 4 bases at J; junction bases unmatched: 2. In germline, CDR1 is KGHDR, CDR2 SFDVKD. The CDR3 totals 14 residues. CDR3 sequence reads: CATSDPGQGETQYF. CDR3 nucleotide sequence: TGTGCCACCAGTGATCCGGGACAGGGAGAGACCCAGTACTTC.

The genes are TRBV11-2 and TRBJ1-1; TRBD1 aligns across 8 bases. The CDR3 totals 14 residues. Germline V gene sequence: CDR1 SGHAT, CDR2 FQNNGV. V was clipped by 6 bases and J by 10 bases; unmatched bases: 13. The CDR3 loop reads CASSQAQGASAAFF. CDR3 nucleotides: TGTGCCAGCAGTCAAGCCCAGGGGGCATCCGCAGCTTTCTTT.

This clone was observed a few times. The chain links TRBV19 to TRBJ2-2; 10 bases match TRBD2. The CDR3 extends over 17 amino acids. The ends lost 3 bases at V and 0 bases at J; junction bases unmatched: 4. Germline CDR1 and CDR2: LNHDA and SQIVND (reference sequence). CDR3 nucleotides: TGTGCCAGTAGTATGCGGACTAGCGGATCGAACACCGGGGAGCTGTTTTTT. It translates to CASSMRTSGSNTGELFF.

This chain uses TRBV7-8 with TRBJ2-7; D may be TRBD1 (6 bases). This CDR3 comprises 14 residues. Germline V CDR1 and CDR2: SGHVS, FQNEAQ. V lost 2 bases and J 3 bases, leaving 11 bases between the germline ends. The CDR3 here is CASSLNAGVYEQYF. In DNA form, the CDR3 reads TGTGCCAGCAGCTTAAACGCAGGGGTCTACGAGCAGTACTTC.

This clone was counted only a few times. This rearrangement joins TRBV5-4 to TRBJ1-2, with D hard to call. Per germline, CDR1 SGHNT and CDR2 YYREEE (reference sequence). The length of the CDR3 is 14 residues. The ends were cut back, 4 bases at V and 4 bases at J, with 14 bases in the middle. DNA for the CDR3: TGTGCCAGCAGCGACGGGAGGAGTCCCTATGGCTACACCTTC. It specifies CASSDGRSPYGYTF.

This chain uses TRBV2 with TRBJ2-3, with D perhaps TRBD1 (5 bases). Trimming left V 3 bases short and J 0 bases short, with 7 bases between. The CDR3 is 14 residues long. Germline CDR1 reads SNHLY; CDR2 reads FYNNEI. CDR3 residues: CASSDGASTDTQYF. The CDR3 coding sequence is TGTGCCAGCAGTGATGGGGCTAGCACAGATACGCAGTATTTT.

The chain joins TRBV30 to TRBJ2-7; 7 bases are shared with TRBD1. Germline CDR1 GTSNPN, CDR2 SVGIG (reference sequence). There are 14 residues in the CDR3. V was pared by 7 bases and J by 9 bases, with 18 bases of the junction left unmatched. Here the CDR3 reads CASLTKGASTVQYF. CDR3 in DNA: TGTGCCTCACTTACGAAGGGGGCCTCTACGGTGCAGTACTTC.

V gene TRBV9 combines with J gene TRBJ2-7; 11 positions agree with TRBD1. The CDR3 is made up of 14 amino acids. V shed 2 bases, J shed 6 bases, and the junction held 4 bases outside the gene matches. Germline-derived CDR1 and CDR2 are SGDLS and YYNGEE. CDR3 loop: CASSVIGTGGEQYF. As DNA, the CDR3 is TGTGCCAGCAGCGTCATAGGGACAGGGGGCGAGCAGTACTTC.

V and J are TRBV21-1 and TRBJ1-1; the table's D gene call, TRBD1, was not cross checked with the DNA. TRBV21-1 is a known pseudogene. The CDR3 is 17 residues long. CDR3 coding DNA: TGTGCCAGCAGCAAATTGGATGATGACAGGGGGAACACTGAAGCTTTCTTT. It specifies CASSKLDDDRGNTEAFF.

This rearrangement joins TRBV10-1 to TRBJ2-7, with 10 bases that match TRBD2. Germline V CDR1 and CDR2: WNHNN, SYGVQD (reference sequence). This CDR3 comprises 15 residues. Trimming at V came to 0 bases and at J to 1 base, leaving 0 bases not matched to a gene. CDR3 DNA: TGCGCCAGCAGTGAGTCGACTAGCGGGTCCTACGAGCAGTACTTC. It encodes CASSESTSGSYEQYF.

CDR3 DNA sequence: TGTGCCAGCAGGAAGGACCCCGGGACAGCCTTTGAAGCTTTCTTT. It yields the protein CASRKDPGTAFEAFF. The genes are TRBV2 and TRBJ1-1; TRBD1 aligns across 7 bases. Germline V gene lookup returns CDR1 SNHLY and CDR2 FYNNEI. After removal of 6 bases from V and 7 bases from J, the junction contained 14 bases not matched to a gene. The CDR3 has 15 residues.

This clone was observed a single time. This chain links TRBV29-1 with TRBJ2-7; D is unclear. From germline, CDR1 is SQVTM and CDR2 ANQGSEA. The CDR3 has 12 amino acids. V lost 5 bases and J lost 0, with 8 bases in between. The CDR3 is CSVRQDSYEQYF. The CDR3 coding sequence is TGCAGCGTTCGTCAGGACTCCTACGAGCAGTACTTC.

The rearrangement joins TRBV12-3 or TRBV12-4 to TRBJ1-5; the D is unclear. This CDR3 has 13 amino acids. V lost 0 bases, J lost 8 bases, and 8 bases lay in between. CDR3 region: CASSLALREPQHF. The CDR3 bases are TGTGCCAGCAGTTTAGCGCTGAGGGAGCCCCAGCATTTT.